The 3 T cell receptor beta chains given below trace back to one sample, sequenced in a study of T cell repertoires in cytomegalovirus infection. The antigens for these receptors are not known. TCRdb re-called the reads through MiXCR, storing one row per CDR3 protein. Found here are under 350,000 distinct CDR3 sequences, 20% to 25% of them singletons; the top ten hold approximately 19%. The sequencing here drew on cultured PBMCs, taken from culture after CMV antigen stimulation. The receptors come from a human donor in good health (CMV status not recorded). Some clones in this sample may be carry-over from other donors' samples.

The V call is TRBV12-3 or TRBV12-4, the J call TRBJ2-1; maybe TRBD2 (5 bases). This CDR3 contains 12 residues. V gave up 6 bases and J gave up 8 bases, with 11 bases separating them. CDR3 nucleotide sequence: TGTGCCAGCAGCCAACGGGGATATGAGCAGTTCTTC. The encoded protein is CASSQRGYEQFF.

This clonotype has just a few counts. This sequence joins TRBV12-3 or TRBV12-4 and TRBJ1-1; no reliable D call. V lost 3 bases and J lost 8, with 10 bases in between. The CDR3 is 12 residues long. The CDR3 reads CASSFLRIEAFF. The CDR3 DNA reads as TGTGCCAGCAGTTTCCTTCGGATAGAAGCTTTCTTT.

This clonotype has only a few counts. The V gene is TRBV25-1, the J gene TRBJ1-5; no reliable D call. This CDR3 is 14 amino acids long. Trimming removed 4 bases from V and 2 bases from J, with 9 bases in between. Germline V gives CDR1 MGHDK, CDR2 SYGVNS. In DNA, the CDR3 is TGTGCCAGCAGTGTTCCAGGAGGCAATCAGCCCCAGCATTTT. This sequence encodes CASSVPGGNQPQHF. The variable domain in full, with the rest retrieved from reference TRBV25-1 and TRBJ1-5, is EADIYQTPRYLVIGTGKKITLECSQTMGHDKMYWYQQDPGMELHLIHYSYGVNSTEKGDLSSESTVSRIRTEHFPLTLESARPSHTSQYLCASSVPGGNQPQHFGDGTRLSIL.